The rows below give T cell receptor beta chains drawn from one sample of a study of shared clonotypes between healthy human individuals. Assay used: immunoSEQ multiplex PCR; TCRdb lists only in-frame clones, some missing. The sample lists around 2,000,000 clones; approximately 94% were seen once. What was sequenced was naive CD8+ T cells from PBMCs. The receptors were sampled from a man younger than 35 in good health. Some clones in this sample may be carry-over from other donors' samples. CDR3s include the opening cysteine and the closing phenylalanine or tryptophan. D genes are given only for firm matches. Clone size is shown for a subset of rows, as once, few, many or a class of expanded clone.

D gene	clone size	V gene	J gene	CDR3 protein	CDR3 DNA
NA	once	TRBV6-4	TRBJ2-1	CASSARLVAYNEQFF	TGTGCCAGCAGTGCCCGGCTAGTTGCCTACAATGAGCAGTTCTTC
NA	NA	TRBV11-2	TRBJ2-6	CASEKRGGGTGANVLTF	TGTGCCAGCGAAAAGAGGGGTGGGGGTACTGGGGCCAACGTCCTGACTTTC
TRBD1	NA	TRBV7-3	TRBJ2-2	CASSSRQGAGAGELFF	TGTGCCAGCAGCTCGAGACAGGGGGCAGGCGCCGGGGAGCTGTTTTTT
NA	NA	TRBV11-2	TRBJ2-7	CASSETTGIYEQYF	TGTGCCAGCAGCGAAACTACAGGGATCTACGAGCAGTACTTC
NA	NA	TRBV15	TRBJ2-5	CATSLDWNGETQYF	TGTGCCACCTCCCTGGACTGGAACGGAGAGACCCAGTACTTC
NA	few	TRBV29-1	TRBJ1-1	CSAEMVEAFF	TGCAGCGCCGAGATGGTTGAAGCTTTCTTT
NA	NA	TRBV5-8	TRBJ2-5	CASRFGRETQYF	TGTGCCAGCAGGTTCGGTCGAGAGACCCAGTACTTC
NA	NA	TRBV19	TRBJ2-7	CASSWTEGHYEQYF	TGTGCCAGTAGCTGGACCGAGGGCCATTACGAGCAGTACTTC
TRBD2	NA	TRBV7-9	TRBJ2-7	CASSNGRVNEQYF	TGTGCCAGCAGTAACGGGAGGGTAAACGAGCAGTACTTC
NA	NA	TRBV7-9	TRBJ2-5	CASSFPGIQETQYF	TGTGCCAGCAGTTTCCCGGGGATCCAAGAGACCCAGTACTTC
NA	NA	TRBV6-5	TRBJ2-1	CASSRTGTTYNEQFF	TGTGCCAGCAGTCGGACTGGGACCACCTACAATGAGCAGTTCTTC
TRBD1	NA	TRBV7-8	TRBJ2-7	CASSPTIQDRVSAYEQYF	TGTGCCAGCAGCCCTACTATACAGGACAGGGTGTCAGCCTACGAGCAGTACTTC
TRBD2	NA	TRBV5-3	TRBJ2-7	CASSSGLAGSYEQYF	TGTGCCAGCAGCTCTGGACTAGCGGGAAGCTACGAGCAGTACTTC
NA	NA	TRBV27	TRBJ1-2	CASSLSGAAFYGYTF	TGTGCCAGCAGTTTATCGGGGGCAGCCTTCTATGGCTACACCTTC
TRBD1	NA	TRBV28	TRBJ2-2	CASSGTGGSGELFF	TGTGCCAGCAGTGGGACAGGAGGATCCGGGGAGCTGTTTTTT
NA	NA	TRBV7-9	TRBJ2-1	CASSQPGEYASYNEQFF	TGTGCCAGCAGCCAACCAGGCGAATACGCTTCCTACAATGAGCAGTTCTTC
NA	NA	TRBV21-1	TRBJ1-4	CASSAAEVDRGGEKLFF	TGTGCCAGCAGCGCAGCAGAGGTGGACAGGGGAGGAGAAAAACTGTTTTTT
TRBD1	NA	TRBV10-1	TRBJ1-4	CASSEKGQRNEKLFF	TGCGCCAGCAGTGAGAAGGGACAGCGAAATGAAAAACTGTTTTTT
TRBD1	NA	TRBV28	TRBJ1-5	CASSPTDRARSAQHF	TGTGCCAGCAGCCCTACGGACAGGGCCCGTTCAGCCCAGCATTTT
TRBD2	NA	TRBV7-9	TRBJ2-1	CASSYKREPYNEQFF	TGTGCCAGCAGCTACAAGCGGGAGCCCTACAATGAGCAGTTCTTC
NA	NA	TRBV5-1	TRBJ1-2	CASSLDSLLYYGYTF	TGCGCCAGCAGCTTAGACAGCCTCCTGTACTATGGCTACACCTTC
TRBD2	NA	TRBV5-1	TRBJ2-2	CASSRSGINTGELFF	TGCGCCAGCAGCCGTAGCGGGATAAACACCGGGGAGCTGTTTTTT
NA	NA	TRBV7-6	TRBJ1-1	CASSLGRTNTEAFF	TGTGCCAGCAGCTTAGGGAGGACGAACACTGAAGCTTTCTTT
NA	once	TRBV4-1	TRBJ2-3	CASSPQRSTDTQYF	TGCGCCAGCAGCCCCCAAAGGAGCACAGATACGCAGTATTTT
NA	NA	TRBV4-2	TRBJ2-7	CASSQVLIQGRAYEQYF	TGTGCCAGCAGCCAAGTACTCATACAGGGTAGGGCCTACGAGCAGTACTTC
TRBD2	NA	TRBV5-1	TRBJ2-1	CASSLARDYPNEQFF	TGCGCCAGCAGCTTGGCCCGGGACTACCCCAATGAGCAGTTCTTC
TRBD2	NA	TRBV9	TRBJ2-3	CASGPSGRASDTQYF	TGTGCCAGCGGACCTAGCGGGAGGGCCTCAGATACGCAGTATTTT
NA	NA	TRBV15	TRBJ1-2	CATSRVGRANYGYTF	TGTGCCACCAGCAGAGTCGGCAGGGCGAACTATGGCTACACCTTC
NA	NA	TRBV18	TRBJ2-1	CASSPPEGDSYNEQFF	TGTGCCAGCTCACCACCAGAGGGGGACTCCTACAATGAGCAGTTCTTC
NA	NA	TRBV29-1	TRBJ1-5	CSVLLKGRNSNQPQHF	TGCAGCGTTCTATTAAAGGGCAGAAATAGCAATCAGCCCCAGCATTTT
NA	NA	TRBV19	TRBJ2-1	CASTLTSNYNEQFF	TGTGCCAGTACCCTAACTAGCAACTACAATGAGCAGTTCTTC
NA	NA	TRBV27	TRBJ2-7	CASSPISTGSPYEQYF	TGTGCCAGCAGTCCGATTTCAACGGGGAGCCCCTACGAGCAGTACTTC
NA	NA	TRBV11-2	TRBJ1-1	CASSLEGRYRTEAFF	TGTGCCAGCAGCTTGGAGGGCAGGTATAGGACTGAAGCTTTCTTT
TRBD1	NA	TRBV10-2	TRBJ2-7	CASRGRTGQGGEQYF	TGCGCCAGCAGGGGGAGGACCGGACAGGGGGGGGAGCAGTACTTC
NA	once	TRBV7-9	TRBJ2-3	CASRPPRSGTQYF	TGTGCCAGCAGACCTCCCAGGTCAGGTACGCAGTATTTT
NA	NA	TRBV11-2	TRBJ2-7	CASSLLGGKLYEQYF	TGTGCCAGCAGCTTACTGGGCGGTAAACTCTACGAGCAGTACTTC
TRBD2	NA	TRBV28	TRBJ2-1	CASRRGSEQFF	TGTGCCAGCAGACGCGGGAGTGAGCAGTTCTTC
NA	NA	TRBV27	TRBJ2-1	CASSSTGNEQFF	TGTGCCAGCAGTTCGACGGGAAATGAGCAGTTCTTC
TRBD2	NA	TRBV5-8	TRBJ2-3	CASSLGSGDADTQYF	TGTGCCAGCAGCTTGGGTAGCGGGGATGCAGATACGCAGTATTTT
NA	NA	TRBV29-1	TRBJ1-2	CSYLGEGVYGYTF	TGCAGCTACCTAGGGGAGGGGGTTTATGGCTACACCTTC
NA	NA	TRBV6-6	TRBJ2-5	CASSYSADPQETQYF	TGTGCCAGCAGTTACTCGGCCGACCCCCAAGAGACCCAGTACTTC
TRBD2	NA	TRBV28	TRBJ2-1	CASELAGENEQFF	TGTGCCAGCGAGCTAGCGGGGGAGAATGAGCAGTTCTTC
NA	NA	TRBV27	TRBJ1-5	CASSLLPGSNQPQHF	TGTGCCAGCAGTTTACTGCCGGGGTCGAATCAGCCCCAGCATTTT
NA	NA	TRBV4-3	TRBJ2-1	CASSRGKNEQFF	TGCGCCAGCAGCCGCGGAAAGAATGAGCAGTTCTTC
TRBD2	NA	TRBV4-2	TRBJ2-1	CASSQALAGPNEQFF	TGTGCCAGCAGCCAAGCCCTAGCGGGGCCCAATGAGCAGTTCTTC
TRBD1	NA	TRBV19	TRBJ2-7	CASSINGRGSGEQYF	TGTGCCAGTAGTATTAACGGCAGGGGGAGCGGCGAGCAGTACTTC
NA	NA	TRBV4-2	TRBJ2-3	CASSQAGASTDTQYF	TGTGCCAGCAGCCAAGCGGGAGCTAGCACAGATACGCAGTATTTT
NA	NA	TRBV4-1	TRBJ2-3	CASSQDSARLADTQYF	TGCGCCAGCAGCCAAGATTCGGCCAGGTTGGCAGATACGCAGTATTTT
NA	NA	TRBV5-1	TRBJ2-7	CASSTGYSYEQYF	TGCGCCAGCTCTACGGGTTATTCCTACGAGCAGTACTTC
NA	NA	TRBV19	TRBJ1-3	CASLGVRDSGNTIYF	TGTGCCAGCCTTGGGGTCCGGGACTCTGGAAACACCATATATTTT
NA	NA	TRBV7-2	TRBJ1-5	CASSSPRLGNQPQHF	TGTGCCAGCAGCTCTCCACGTCTTGGCAATCAGCCCCAGCATTTT
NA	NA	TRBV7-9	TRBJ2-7	CASSNPGQPYEQYF	TGTGCCAGTTCGAACCCCGGACAGCCCTACGAGCAGTACTTC
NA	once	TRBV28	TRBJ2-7	CASSPGYEQYF	TGTGCCAGCAGCCCAGGCTACGAGCAGTACTTC
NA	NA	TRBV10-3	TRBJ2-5	CAIRDSGVQETQYF	TGTGCCATCAGAGATTCGGGGGTCCAAGAGACCCAGTACTTC